The source of this T cell receptor (beta chain) is a study of OX40 agonist ivuxolimab in advanced cancers. Study findings and constraints: The study observed clonal expansion of CD4+ and CD8+ blood T cells by week 6 at 0.1 to 3.0 mg/kg. Fewer expanded clones were found on average in CD4+ than in CD8+ T cells.

Libraries were prepared by immunoSEQ multiplex PCR; TCRdb keeps only in-frame clonotypes and omits some of them. Among 65,000 to 85,000 clones listed, about 89% were seen once. Blood samples were obtained at baseline, cycle 4 day 1, and cycle 7 day 1. The CDR3 loop spans 13 amino acids. Germline CDR1 and CDR2: MNHEY and SMNVEV (reference sequence). The junction had 5 bases not matched to a gene; V was cut back by 4 bases and J by 8 bases. Note on this clone: Its cognate antigen is unknown.

The sequence was obtained from an adult with an advanced solid tumor such as melanoma, head and neck, liver or kidney cancer. This rearrangement joins TRBV27 to TRBJ2-1, with TRBD1 identical over 7 bases. Sequencing used CD4+ or CD8+ T cells sorted from blood, obtained in a trial of the OX40 agonist ivuxolimab. The chain's CDR3 is CASSYPTGDEQFF. The CDR3 bases are TGTGCCAGCAGTTACCCTACAGGGGATGAGCAGTTCTTC.